One sample yielded the 8 T cell receptor beta chains listed below, sequenced in a study of T cells in Graves' hyperthyroidism and ophthalmopathy. The source material, RNA transcripts, was used to amplify TCR beta CDR3 regions. The HTBI primer set was used in a first-round RT-PCR of the TCR CDR3. TCRdb reprocessed the multiplex PCR reads with MiXCR, giving one entry per CDR3 protein. The sample has approximately 720,000 distinct CDR3 sequences, roughly a sixth seen once. Input material: blood. Receptors originate from a woman between 45 and 65 years old with Graves' hyperthyroidism that later progressed to Graves' ophthalmopathy.

This clonotype was seen a few times. The chain recombines TRBV13 with TRBJ2-7; TRBD1 agrees at 7 bases. Trimming took 4 bases from V and 5 from J; bases not matched to a gene: 8. This CDR3 is built from 14 residues. Germline V gives CDR1 PRHDT, CDR2 FYEKMQ (reference sequence). The CDR3 DNA sequence: TGTGCCAGCAGCTCAATAACAGGGGCCCACGAGCAGTACTTC. It encodes CASSSITGAHEQYF.

J is TRBJ2-5 and V is TRBV12-3 or TRBV12-4; TRBD2 matches at 8 bases. Trimming removed 2 bases from V and 0 bases from J; junction bases left unmatched: 8. This CDR3 region has 17 residues. CDR3 bases: TGTGCCAGCAGTTTAAACCCGGGACTAGGGGACCAAGAGACCCAGTACTTC. It is translated as CASSLNPGLGDQETQYF.

This clonotype was detected many times. The rearrangement uses TRBV7-2 and TRBJ2-5; tentatively, D is TRBD2 (5 bases). The CDR3 spans 16 residues. Trimming left V 4 bases short and J 5 bases short, with 20 bases between. In germline, CDR1 is SGHTA, CDR2 FQGNSA. The CDR3 here is CASSSTLSRGVETQYF. In nucleotides, the CDR3 is TGTGCCAGCAGCTCCACGTTATCTCGGGGTGTGGAGACCCAGTACTTC.

This clonotype occurred many times. The chain employs TRBV2 and TRBJ2-2, with 8 bases lining up with TRBD1. V shed 3 bases, J shed 1 base, and the junction held 7 bases outside the gene matches. CDR3 length equals 17 residues. Germline V gives CDR1 SNHLY, CDR2 FYNNEI. The CDR3 nucleotides are TGTGCCAGCAGTGATTTTGGGACAGGCTTGAACACCGGGGAGCTGTTTTTT. Amino acid sequence: CASSDFGTGLNTGELFF.

The sample holds many counts of this clonotype. V and J are TRBV12-3 or TRBV12-4 and TRBJ2-5; 12 bases line up with TRBD2. The V gene end was trimmed by 5 bases and the J gene end by 9 bases; junction bases not matched to a gene: 13. This CDR3 spans 16 amino acids. CDR3 bases: TGTGCCAGCAGTCTCGTCCGGACTAGCGGGATGTTACCCCAGTACTTC. This codes for CASSLVRTSGMLPQYF.

This clonotype came up many times. The rearrangement joins TRBV3-1 to TRBJ2-5; no clear D gene. This CDR3 has 14 amino acids. The V end was cut by 1 base, the J end by 2 bases, with 8 bases between. Germline V gene sequence: CDR1 LGHDT, CDR2 YNNKEL (reference sequence). DNA of the CDR3: TGTGCCAGCAGCCAAGCGCCCACACAAGAGACCCAGTACTTC. This translates into CASSQAPTQETQYF.

Ten or more counts support this clonotype. CDR3 DNA sequence: TGTGCTAGTGGTTTAGAACTAGAGACCCAGTACTTC. It is translated as CASGLELETQYF. The rearrangement uses TRBV12-5 and TRBJ2-5; D is uncertain. CDR1 and CDR2 (germline): LGHNT, FRNRAP. Trimming cost V 3 bases and J 4 bases, with 6 bases left between them. The CDR3 contains 12 residues. The complete variable domain, with remaining parts taken from reference TRBV12-5 and TRBJ2-5, reads DARVTQTPRHKVTEMGQEVTMRCQPILGHNTVFWYRQTMMQGLELLAYFRNRAPLDDSGMPKDRFSAEMPDATLATLKIQPSEPRDSAVYFCASGLELETQYFGPGTRLLVL.

At least ten counts were recorded for this clonotype. The chain employs TRBV12-3 or TRBV12-4 and TRBJ2-5; D is perhaps TRBD2 (5 bases). The CDR3 covers 13 residues. With 1 base removed from V and 5 bases from J, the gap between germline ends came to 8 bases. The chain's CDR3 is CASSLGSDETQYF. Here the CDR3 DNA reads TGTGCCAGCAGTTTAGGTAGCGATGAGACCCAGTACTTC.